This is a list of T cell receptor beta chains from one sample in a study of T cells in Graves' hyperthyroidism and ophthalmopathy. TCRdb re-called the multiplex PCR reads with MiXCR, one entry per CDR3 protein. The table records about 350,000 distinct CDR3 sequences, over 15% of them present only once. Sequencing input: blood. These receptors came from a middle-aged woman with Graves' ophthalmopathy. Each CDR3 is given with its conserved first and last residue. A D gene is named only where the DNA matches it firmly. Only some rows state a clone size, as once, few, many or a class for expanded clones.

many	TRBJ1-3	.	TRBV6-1	TGTGCCAGCAGAGAGGGAGACACCATATATTTT	CASREGDTIYF
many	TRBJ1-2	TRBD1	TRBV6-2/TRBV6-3	TGTGCCAGCAGTCCCGGACAGGGGGCAAGGGGCTACACCTTC	CASSPGQGARGYTF
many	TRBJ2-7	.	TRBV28	TGTGCCAGCAGTTCCAGACCGGCCTACGAGCAGTACTTC	CASSSRPAYEQYF
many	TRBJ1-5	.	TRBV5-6	TGTGCCAGCAGCGCTTTCAGGGGAGAGGGCAATCAGCCCCAGCATTTT	CASSAFRGEGNQPQHF
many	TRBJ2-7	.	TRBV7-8	TGTGCCAGCAGCTTGGTGGGAGCCACACCCTCCTACGAGCAGTACTTC	CASSLVGATPSYEQYF
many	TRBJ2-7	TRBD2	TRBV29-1	TGCAGCGTATATAGCGGGAGTTGGAACGAGCAGTACTTC	CSVYSGSWNEQYF
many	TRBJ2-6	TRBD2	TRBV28	TGTGCCAGCAGTTCCCGGGGGGTCTCTGGGGCCAACGTCCTGACTTTC	CASSSRGVSGANVLTF
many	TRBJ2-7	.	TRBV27	TGTGCCAGCAGTTCCCCCCCGGAGTACGAGCAGTACTTC	CASSSPPEYEQYF
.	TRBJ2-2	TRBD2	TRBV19	TGTGCCGTCACCGGGGGGAAACAGACCGGGGAGCTGTTTTTT	CAVTGGKQTGELFF
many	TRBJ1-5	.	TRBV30	TGTGCCTGGAGCCCCGACCCCGACGAACCCCAGCATTTT	CAWSPDPDEPQHF
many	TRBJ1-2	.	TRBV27	TGTGCCAGCAGCTCCTCCACGGGGTTCTATGGCTACACCTTC	CASSSSTGFYGYTF
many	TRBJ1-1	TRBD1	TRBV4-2	TGTGCCAGCAGCCAAGGGACAGGGGGCAGTAACACTGAAGCTTTCTTT	CASSQGTGGSNTEAFF
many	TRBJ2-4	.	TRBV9	TGTGCCAGCAGCGTAAGGGACGACCTAGCCAAAAACATTCAGTACTTC	CASSVRDDLAKNIQYF
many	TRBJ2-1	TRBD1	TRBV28	TGTGCCAGCGAGGGACAGGGGGCAAATGAGCAGTTCTTC	CASEGQGANEQFF
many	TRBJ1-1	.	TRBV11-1	TGTGCCAGCAGAAGGGACGGAGGAAACACTGAAGCTTTCTTT	CASRRDGGNTEAFF
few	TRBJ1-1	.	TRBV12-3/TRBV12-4	TGTGCCAGCACCACCCTAGAGGGCACTGAAGCTTTCTTT	CASTTLEGTEAFF
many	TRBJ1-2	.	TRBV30	TGTGCCTGGAGTGTACGATATGGCTACACCTTC	CAWSVRYGYTF